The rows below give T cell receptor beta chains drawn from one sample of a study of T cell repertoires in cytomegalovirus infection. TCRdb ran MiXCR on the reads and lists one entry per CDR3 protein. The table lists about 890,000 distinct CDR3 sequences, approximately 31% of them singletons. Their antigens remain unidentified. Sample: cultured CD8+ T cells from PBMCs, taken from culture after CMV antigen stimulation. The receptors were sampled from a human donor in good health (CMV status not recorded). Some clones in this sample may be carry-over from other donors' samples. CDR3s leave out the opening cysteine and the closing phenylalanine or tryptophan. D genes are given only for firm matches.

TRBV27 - ASSLSTRLGQY
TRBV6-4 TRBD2 ASSVRAGGPEQF
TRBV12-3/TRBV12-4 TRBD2 ASSWTRANEQF
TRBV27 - ASSMRTDPYEQY
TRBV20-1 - SAKALDNEQF
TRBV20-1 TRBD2 STLGGLAAYEQY
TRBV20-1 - SARIAGEQY
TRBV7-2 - ASSLGGGRGNIQY
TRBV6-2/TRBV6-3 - ASSYVWPGTDTQY
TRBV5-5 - ASSVTGRGGYT
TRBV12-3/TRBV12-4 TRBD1 ASSSTIPGQGAWEQH
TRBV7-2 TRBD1 ASSMTGVGNTIY
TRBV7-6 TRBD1 ASSTEIGGLNTGELF
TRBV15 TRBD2 ATSSPVAGGTSTDTQY
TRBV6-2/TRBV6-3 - ASSYSRYIERSSYNEQF
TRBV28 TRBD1 ASSFGDRAGTDTQY
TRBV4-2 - ASSQELAGGEGEQF
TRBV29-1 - SVEETTNYGYT
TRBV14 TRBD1 TSSQGGRGRGTDTQY
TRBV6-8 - ASSYPTGEGGRMGTEAF
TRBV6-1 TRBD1 ASGQGINYGYT
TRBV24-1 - ATLESFTYEQY
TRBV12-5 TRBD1 ASGPGQGSNSPLH
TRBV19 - ASSIGFSGYT
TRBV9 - ASSVGGGEF
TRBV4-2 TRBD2 ASSQEVLAGVAYNEQF
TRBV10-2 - ASSDGRGAYEQY